Shown below are 7 T cell receptor beta chains from a single sample sequenced in a study of blood T cells in healthy people across ages. A second PCR, run for about 6 to 11 cycles, used a sample-barcoded 5' primer plus a J-beta primer mix. TCRdb itself ran the 5' RACE reads through MiXCR, one entry per CDR3 protein. The sample shows more than 900,000 distinct CDR3 sequences, roughly 29% of them seen only once. The data were also submitted as part of a second study, on T cells of mothers and their children.

Sequencing was carried out using blood. The source is a woman aged 35 to 49 in good health.

This clonotype has ten or more counts. The genes are TRBV7-3 and TRBJ1-1; possible D gene TRBD1, 5 bases. Looked up from germline, CDR1 is SGHTA and CDR2 is FQGTGA. Deletions cut 1 base from V and 4 bases from J, with 10 bases between. This CDR3 contains 14 residues. The CDR3 DNA is TGTGCCAGCAGCTTAAAAGGGGCGGGCACTGAAGCTTTCTTT. Its translation: CASSLKGAGTEAFF.

The V and J genes are TRBV30 and TRBJ2-5; 7 nucleotides agree with TRBD2. The V gene's germline CDR1 is GTSNPN and CDR2 SVGIG (reference sequence). Trimming cost V 1 base and J 1 base; bases outside gene matches: 6. This CDR3 is built from 15 residues. CDR3 DNA: TGTGCCTGGAGTGAGAGTAGCGGGCTCCAAGAGACCCAGTACTTC. Its protein is CAWSESSGLQETQYF.

This clonotype was counted between two and nine times. V usage is TRBV10-3 and J usage is TRBJ1-2; D may be TRBD1 (5 bases). Germline V gene lookup returns CDR1 ENHRY and CDR2 SYGVKD. CDR3 length: 14 amino acids. V dropped 6 bases and J dropped 7 bases, with 18 bases sitting between them. The CDR3 nucleotides read TGTGCCATCAGCCCTGGTTCGGGGGTTAGTGGCTACACCTTC. It specifies CAISPGSGVSGYTF.

This clonotype was counted once. V gene TRBV30 combines with J gene TRBJ1-1; perhaps TRBD1 as D (5 bases). Per germline, CDR1 GTSNPN and CDR2 SVGIG (reference sequence). The length of the CDR3 is 14 residues. The V end lost 0 bases, the J end lost 12 bases, and 20 bases lay between the germline ends. The CDR3 here is CAWSVRTIVAWTFF. Here the CDR3 DNA reads TGTGCCTGGAGTGTTAGGACAATAGTAGCGTGGACTTTCTTT.

This clonotype was found a few times. This chain joins TRBV7-2 and TRBJ1-4; 11 bases are shared with TRBD1. Germline V CDR1 and CDR2: SGHTA, FQGNSA. The length of the CDR3 is 17 residues. V shed 0 bases and J 8 bases; nucleotides not matched to a gene: 8. DNA for the CDR3: TGTGCCAGCAGCTTAGCCAGCGCCGGGACAGGGGGGGAAAAACTGTTTTTT. This codes for CASSLASAGTGGEKLFF. The full variable domain, completed using reference TRBV7-2 and TRBJ1-4, is GAGVSQSPSNKVTEKGKDVELRCDPISGHTALYWYRQSLGQGLEFLIYFQGNSAPDKSGLPSDRFSAERTGGSVSTLTIQRTQQEDSAVYLCASSLASAGTGGEKLFFGSGTQLSVL.

This chain links TRBV30 with TRBJ1-4, with 7 bases that match TRBD1. The CDR3 spans 16 residues. Looked up from germline, CDR1 is GTSNPN and CDR2 is SVGIG (reference sequence). With V trimmed by 3 bases and J by 1 base, 8 bases remained unmatched. The chain's CDR3 is CAWRGGHRGTNEKLFF. For the CDR3, the DNA is TGTGCCTGGAGGGGAGGGCACAGGGGAACTAATGAAAAACTGTTTTTT.

For this clonotype: No conserved phenylalanine or tryptophan ends this CDR3, so it is likely a read error. It is unclear where the CDR3 begins or ends on the DNA, so no DNA is shown, and the CDR3 is as TCRdb lists it. J is TRBJ2-1 and V is TRBV28; the table's D gene call, TRBD2, was not cross checked with the DNA. CDR1 and CDR2 (germline): MDHEN, SYDVKM. Ends included, the CDR3 has 18 residues. The chain's CDR3 is CASGIPELAGGSNEQFFG.